Reported below is one TCR beta chain. No cognate antigen has been identified for it. No clone much larger than this one lies a single base away; base qualities are absent. The data derive from a study of blood T cell repertoires in COVID-19 (dated by TCRdb to between 2020 and 2021). Study-wide context: The collaborator samples originated in the United States, Italy and Spain and spanned the acute and convalescent phases of COVID-19. The prospective study material was composed of cDNA or gDNA derived from T cells, B-cell-depleted T cells, or PBMCs. The dataset comprised deeply sampled blood TCRbeta repertoires from subjects exposed to, actively infected with, or recovered from COVID-19. The repertoires were released in a freely available public database meant as a resource for research on the immune response to SARS-CoV-2. The samples were drawn from the first 160 participants of the ongoing ImmuneRACE study and from 1,200 or so subjects provided by 6 global collaborators. The sample metadata nearly always contained a de-identified subject ID, COVID-19 status, age in years and sex. Where available, HLA class I and class II types were taken from metadata supplied by the sample provider and were not determined by assay-based typing. On the study overall, not on this receptor specifically: How much clinical and demographic metadata was included differed by source and by participant, and the metadata was provided uncurated.

V is pruned by 3 bases and J by 6 bases, leaving 0 bases of the junction without a gene match. Based on the germline V gene, the CDR1 and CDR2 sequences are LGHNT and FRNRAP. The CDR3, from cysteine to phenylalanine, totals 14 residues. Only the CDR3 region is kept as DNA, spanning 42 bases read in frame from base 1. TCRbeta CDR3 regions were amplified from genomic DNA using the immunoSEQ Assay, a bias-controlled multiplex PCR. In the original analysis: The number of nucleated cells in each sample was estimated by amplification of reference gene primers within the assay. To quantify the absolute abundance of each unique TCRbeta CDR3 rearrangement, sequence reads were collapsed and filtered. For each sample, productive Simpson clonality was calculated by taking the square root of Simpson's diversity index across productive rearrangements. TCRdb stores this immuneACCESS table with in-frame sequences only. Part of the clones is absent; in the studies checked, under half of the shortfall reflects unresolved V genes, and no reason is known for the rest. D and trimming were read from the DNA, whereas the V and J calls and clone size are those reported in that table. This sample is represented by about 170,000 clones; under 90% of them were singletons. The ten most abundant clones make up about 14% of the sample.

At one collaborating source in Seattle, patients were enrolled during active infection and were followed longitudinally through the course of disease. The collaborating institutions used their own protocols to collect whole blood in K2EDTA tubes. Collaborator samples were shipped for TCRbeta analysis as frozen whole blood, isolated PBMCs, or DNA extracted from either sample type. The V gene is TRBV12-5 and the J gene is TRBJ2-2; 11 junctional bases match TRBD2. The sequence came from a woman between 70 and 85 years old with COVID-19, enrolled during active disease. The sequenced material came from peripheral blood. The DNA sequence is given as TGTGCTAGTGGTTTTAGCGGGGGGGCCGGGGAGCTGTTTTTT. Protein translation: CASGFSGGAGELFF.